The 16 T cell receptor beta chains below all came from one sample that was sequenced in a study of lymphopenia after photon versus proton radiotherapy. TCRdb keeps only in-frame clones here, not all; method: immunoSEQ multiplex PCR. The sample has 150,000 to 200,000 clones, 80% to 90% seen once. Specimen: peripheral blood, collected from a patient treated with photon-based radiotherapy. The receptors stem from a man in his fifties or sixties with gastric cancer.

The chain couples TRBV30 to TRBJ2-2; tentative D call: TRBD2 (5 bases). This CDR3 spans 13 amino acids. From germline, CDR1 is GTSNPN and CDR2 SVGIG (reference sequence). V was pared by 8 bases and J by 6 bases, with 16 bases between. The CDR3 protein is CAHSRVRSGELFF. DNA of the CDR3: TGTGCCCACTCGAGGGTACGATCCGGGGAGCTGTTTTTT.

This chain connects TRBV4-3 to TRBJ2-4; 7 nucleotides align to TRBD2. In germline, CDR1 is LGHNA, CDR2 YSLEER. J was trimmed by 4 bases and V by 0 bases; bases with no gene match: 15. The CDR3 runs 19 residues. CDR3 nucleotides: TGCGCCAGCAGCCAAGATCGGGCGGGAGCTACGTCGGGGAAAAACATTCAGTACTTC. It yields the protein CASSQDRAGATSGKNIQYF.

The chain recombines TRBV7-9 with TRBJ2-1; 14 nucleotides line up with TRBD2. The trim removed 5 bases at V and 9 bases at J, leaving 3 bases unmatched. Germline V lookup: CDR1 SEHNR, CDR2 FQNEAQ (reference sequence). CDR3 length: 14 amino acids. The CDR3 spells CASSATSGRAEQFF. DNA for the CDR3: TGTGCCAGCAGCGCGACTAGCGGGAGGGCTGAGCAGTTCTTC.

The chain uses TRBV7-8 and TRBJ2-5, with D maybe TRBD2 (6 bases). The CDR3 totals 13 residues. Trimming removed 1 base from V and 10 bases from J, with 13 bases in between. In germline, CDR1 is SGHVS, CDR2 FQNEAQ. The CDR3 DNA follows: TGTGCCAGCAGCTTAGAAAGAGCCGGGAGCCAGTACTTC. It translates to CASSLERAGSQYF.

The rearrangement joins TRBV5-1 to TRBJ2-1, with D uncertain. V was pared by 3 bases and J by 7 bases, with 14 bases between. The CDR3 contains 14 residues. CDR1 SGHRS and CDR2 YFSETQ come from the germline V gene. This CDR3 is CASSYDQIANEQFF. Written as DNA, the CDR3 is TGCGCCAGCAGCTACGACCAGATCGCGAATGAGCAGTTCTTC.

The V gene is TRBV7-2, the J gene TRBJ1-2; no definite D call. The V gene lost 5 bases and the J gene lost 4 bases, with 8 bases spanning the gap. The CDR3 has 12 residues. Germline V lookup: CDR1 SGHTA, CDR2 FQGNSA. The CDR3 loop reads CASSPYIYGYTF. In nucleotides, the CDR3 is TGTGCCAGCAGCCCCTACATCTATGGCTACACCTTC.

This chain connects TRBV7-2 to TRBJ2-7, with TRBD2 matching over 8 bases. CDR1 SGHTA and CDR2 FQGNSA come from the germline V gene. With 3 bases clipped from V and 1 base from J, the junction kept 11 bases outside the gene matches. This CDR3 has 17 residues. In nucleotides, the CDR3 is TGTGCCAGCAGCTTGAGAGGGTTCGGGAGGGTTTCCTACGAGCAGTACTTC. Its protein is CASSLRGFGRVSYEQYF. Based on the CDR3 plus reference TRBV7-2 and TRBJ2-7, the full variable domain is GAGVSQSPSNKVTEKGKDVELRCDPISGHTALYWYRQSLGQGLEFLIYFQGNSAPDKSGLPSDRFSAERTGGSVSTLTIQRTQQEDSAVYLCASSLRGFGRVSYEQYFGPGTRLTVT.

The CDR3: CASSLDGKRKAFF. The CDR3 coding sequence is TGTGCCAGCAGCTTGGACGGCAAGAGGAAAGCTTTCTTT. The chain employs TRBV7-9 and TRBJ1-1; no clear D gene. V was shortened by 3 bases and J by 9 bases, with 14 bases between the two germline ends. The V gene's germline CDR1 is SEHNR and CDR2 FQNEAQ (reference sequence). This CDR3 comprises 13 residues.

The V gene is TRBV29-1, the J gene TRBJ1-1; D is unresolved. Trimming cost V 7 bases and J 1 base, with 19 bases left between them. This CDR3 has 15 amino acids. CDR1 is SQVTM, CDR2 ANQGSEA, per germline. CDR3 sequence (DNA): TGCAGCGCTAAGTTCCCTTTCAGAGGGAACACTGAAGCTTTCTTT. This translates into CSAKFPFRGNTEAFF.

The chain uses TRBV7-3 and TRBJ2-2, with D perhaps matching TRBD1 (7 bases). CDR3 size: 13 residues. CDR1 is SGHTA and CDR2 is FQGTGA in the germline V gene. With 4 bases removed from V and 7 bases from J, the gap between germline ends came to 10 bases. CDR3: CASSSQGGGELFF. The CDR3 DNA reads TGTGCCAGCAGCTCCCAGGGGGGCGGGGAGCTGTTTTTT.

The rearrangement links TRBV5-8 to TRBJ1-5; a weak D match, TRBD1 (5 bases). This CDR3 has 14 amino acids. From germline, CDR1 is SGHTS and CDR2 YDEGEE. V was clipped by 1 base and J by 2 bases, with 7 bases between them. The CDR3: CASSLLGGNQPQHF. The CDR3 region has the DNA TGTGCCAGCAGCTTGTTGGGGGGCAATCAGCCCCAGCATTTT.

CDR3 loop: CASSQQTLVSYEQYF. The CDR3 DNA reads TGTGCCAGCAGCCAACAGACACTAGTCTCCTACGAGCAGTACTTC. The gene calls are TRBV7-2 and TRBJ2-7; tentatively, D is TRBD2 (5 bases). The germline V gene encodes CDR1 SGHTA and CDR2 FQGNSA. The CDR3 spans 15 residues. V lost 5 bases to trimming and J lost 0 bases, with 14 bases between them. The full variable domain, completed using reference TRBV7-2 and TRBJ2-7, is GAGVSQSPSNKVTEKGKDVELRCDPISGHTALYWYRQSLGQGLEFLIYFQGNSAPDKSGLPSDRFSAERTGGSVSTLTIQRTQQEDSAVYLCASSQQTLVSYEQYFGPGTRLTVT.

The genes are TRBV5-1 and TRBJ1-1; the match to TRBD1 covers 8 bases. The J segment lost 1 base and the V segment lost 0 bases, leaving 2 bases of the junction unmatched. The germline gives CDR1 SGHRS, CDR2 YFSETQ. The CDR3 runs 15 residues. CDR3 DNA sequence: TGCGCCAGCAGCTTGGGTGGACAGGGGAACACTGAAGCTTTCTTT. This encodes CASSLGGQGNTEAFF. Drawing the rest from reference TRBV5-1 and TRBJ1-1, the complete variable domain is KAGVTQTPRYLIKTRGQQVTLSCSPISGHRSVSWYQQTPGQGLQFLFEYFSETQRNKGNFPGRFSGRQFSNSRSEMNVSTLELGDSALYLCASSLGGQGNTEAFFGQGTRLTVV.

The chain couples TRBV7-2 to TRBJ2-6; D is possibly TRBD1 or TRBD2 (5 bases each). Germline V gene lookup returns CDR1 SGHTA and CDR2 FQGNSA. The CDR3 loop spans 15 amino acids. V shed 1 base and J shed 2 bases, with 6 bases lying between them. Here the CDR3 reads CASSLGGAGANVLTF. The CDR3 bases are TGTGCCAGCAGCTTAGGAGGGGCTGGGGCCAACGTCCTGACTTTC.

CDR3: CASSLTGTAEAFF. For the CDR3, the DNA is TGTGCCAGCAGCTTAACTGGGACTGCTGAAGCTTTCTTT. V usage is TRBV7-3 and J usage is TRBJ1-1; the D gene is possibly TRBD1 (5 bases). The CDR3 consists of 13 residues. Trimming left V 0 bases short and J 6 bases short, with 8 bases between. Germline CDR1 reads SGHTA; CDR2 reads FQGTGA.

The chain couples TRBV5-1 to TRBJ2-7; 8 bases agree with TRBD1. In germline, CDR1 is SGHRS, CDR2 YFSETQ. The length of the CDR3 is 14 residues. V lost 6 bases and J lost 5; bases outside the gene matches: 10. DNA of the CDR3: TGCGCCAGCAAGAACAGGACAGGGAACAACGAGCAGTACTTC. It yields the protein CASKNRTGNNEQYF. Variable domain in full (rest from reference TRBV5-1 and TRBJ2-7): KAGVTQTPRYLIKTRGQQVTLSCSPISGHRSVSWYQQTPGQGLQFLFEYFSETQRNKGNFPGRFSGRQFSNSRSEMNVSTLELGDSALYLCASKNRTGNNEQYFGPGTRLTVT.